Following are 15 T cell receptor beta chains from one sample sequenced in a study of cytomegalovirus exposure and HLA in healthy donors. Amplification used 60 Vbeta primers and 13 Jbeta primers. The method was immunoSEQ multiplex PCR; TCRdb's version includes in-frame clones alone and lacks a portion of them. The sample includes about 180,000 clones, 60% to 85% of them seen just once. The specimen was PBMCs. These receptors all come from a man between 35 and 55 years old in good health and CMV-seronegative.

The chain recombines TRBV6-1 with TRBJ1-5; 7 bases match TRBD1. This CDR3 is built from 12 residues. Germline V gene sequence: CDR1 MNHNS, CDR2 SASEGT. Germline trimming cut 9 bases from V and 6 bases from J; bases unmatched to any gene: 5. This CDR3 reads CASDRVGQPQHF. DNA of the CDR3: TGTGCCAGTGACAGGGTTGGTCAGCCCCAGCATTTT.

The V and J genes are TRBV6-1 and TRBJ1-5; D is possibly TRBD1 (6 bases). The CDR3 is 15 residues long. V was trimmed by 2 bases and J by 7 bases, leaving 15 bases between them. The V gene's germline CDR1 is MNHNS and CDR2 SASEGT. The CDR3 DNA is TGTGCCAGCAGTGAATCGTACAGGGCGGGCCAGCCCCAGCATTTT. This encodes CASSESYRAGQPQHF.

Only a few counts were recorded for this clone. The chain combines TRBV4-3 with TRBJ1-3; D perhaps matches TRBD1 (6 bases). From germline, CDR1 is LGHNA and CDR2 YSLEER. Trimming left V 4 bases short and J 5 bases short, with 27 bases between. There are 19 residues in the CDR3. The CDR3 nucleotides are TGCGCCAGCAGCCCCTCACTCGGCCGCGGGGGGGACACTCGAAACACCATATATTTT. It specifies CASSPSLGRGGDTRNTIYF.

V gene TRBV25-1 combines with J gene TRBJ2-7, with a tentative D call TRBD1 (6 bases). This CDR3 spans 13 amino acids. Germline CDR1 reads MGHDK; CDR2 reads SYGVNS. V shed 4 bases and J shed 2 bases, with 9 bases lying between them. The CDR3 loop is CASSVQGTYEQYF. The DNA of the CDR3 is TGTGCCAGCAGTGTCCAGGGGACCTACGAGCAGTACTTC.

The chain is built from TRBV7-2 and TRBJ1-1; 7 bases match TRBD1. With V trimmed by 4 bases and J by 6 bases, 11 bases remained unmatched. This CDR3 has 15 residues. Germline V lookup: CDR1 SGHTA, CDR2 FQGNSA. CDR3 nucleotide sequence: TGTGCCAGCAGCTACCGGGACAGTTATAGGGCTGAAGCTTTCTTT. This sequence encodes CASSYRDSYRAEAFF.

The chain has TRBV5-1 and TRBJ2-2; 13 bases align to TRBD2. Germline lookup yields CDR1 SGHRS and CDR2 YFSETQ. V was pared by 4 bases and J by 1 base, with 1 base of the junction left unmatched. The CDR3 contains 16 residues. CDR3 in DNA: TGCGCCAGCAGCCGGACTAGCGGGAGGAACACCGGGGAGCTGTTTTTT. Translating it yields CASSRTSGRNTGELFF. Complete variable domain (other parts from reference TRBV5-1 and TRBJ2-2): KAGVTQTPRYLIKTRGQQVTLSCSPISGHRSVSWYQQTPGQGLQFLFEYFSETQRNKGNFPGRFSGRQFSNSRSEMNVSTLELGDSALYLCASSRTSGRNTGELFFGEGSRLTVL.

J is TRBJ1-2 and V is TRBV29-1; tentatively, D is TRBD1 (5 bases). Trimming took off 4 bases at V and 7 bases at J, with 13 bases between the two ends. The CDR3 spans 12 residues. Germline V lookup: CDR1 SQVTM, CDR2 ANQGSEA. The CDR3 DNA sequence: TGCAGCGTTGTCCAGGGTAATGGTGGCTACACCTTC. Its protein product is CSVVQGNGGYTF.

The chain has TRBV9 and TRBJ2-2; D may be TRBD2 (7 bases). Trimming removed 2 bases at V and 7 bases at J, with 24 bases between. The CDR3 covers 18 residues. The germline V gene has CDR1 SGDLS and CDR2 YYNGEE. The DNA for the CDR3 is TGTGCCAGCAGCGTCTCGACCCTCTCCGGGGGGCCGGGCGGGGAGCTGTTTTTT. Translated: CASSVSTLSGGPGGELFF.

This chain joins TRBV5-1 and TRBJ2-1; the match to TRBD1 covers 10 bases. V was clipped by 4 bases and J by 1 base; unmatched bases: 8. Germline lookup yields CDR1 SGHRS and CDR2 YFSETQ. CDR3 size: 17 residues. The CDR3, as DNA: TGCGCCAGCAGCCGGGGACAGGGGAGGGGGTCCTACAATGAGCAGTTCTTC. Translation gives CASSRGQGRGSYNEQFF.

CDR3 in amino acids: CASSRRGYGYTF. The CDR3, as DNA: TGTGCCAGCAGCCGACGAGGCTATGGCTACACCTTC. The rearrangement uses TRBV7-9 and TRBJ1-2; D ambiguous. V lost 5 bases to trimming and J lost 4 bases, with 8 bases between them. The CDR3 is 12 amino acids. Germline values: CDR1 SEHNR, CDR2 FQNEAQ (reference sequence). Supplemented by reference TRBV7-9 and TRBJ1-2, the full variable domain reads DTGVSQNPRHKITKRGQNVTFRCDPISEHNRLYWYRQTLGQGPEFLTYFQNEAQLEKSRLLSDRFSAERPKGSFSTLEIQRTEQGDSAMYLCASSRRGYGYTFGSGTRLTVV.

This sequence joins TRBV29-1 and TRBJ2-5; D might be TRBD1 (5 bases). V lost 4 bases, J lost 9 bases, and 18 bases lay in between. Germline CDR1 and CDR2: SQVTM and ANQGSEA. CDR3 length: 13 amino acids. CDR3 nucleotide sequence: TGCAGCGTTGGCAGGGTGACCAGGGTGGCCCAGTACTTC. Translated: CSVGRVTRVAQYF.

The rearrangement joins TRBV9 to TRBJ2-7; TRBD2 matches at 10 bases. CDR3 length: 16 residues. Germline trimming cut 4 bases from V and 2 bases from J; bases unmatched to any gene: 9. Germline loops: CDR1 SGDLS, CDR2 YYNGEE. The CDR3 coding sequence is TGTGCCAGCAGCCCAGGTGTAGCGGGAGGCCCCTACGAGCAGTACTTC. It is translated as CASSPGVAGGPYEQYF.

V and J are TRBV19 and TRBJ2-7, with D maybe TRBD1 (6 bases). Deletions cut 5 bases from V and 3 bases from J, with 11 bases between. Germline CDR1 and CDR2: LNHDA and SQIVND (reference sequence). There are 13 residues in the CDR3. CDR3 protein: CASSSSDSYEQYF. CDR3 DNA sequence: TGTGCCAGTAGTTCCTCGGACAGCTACGAGCAGTACTTC.

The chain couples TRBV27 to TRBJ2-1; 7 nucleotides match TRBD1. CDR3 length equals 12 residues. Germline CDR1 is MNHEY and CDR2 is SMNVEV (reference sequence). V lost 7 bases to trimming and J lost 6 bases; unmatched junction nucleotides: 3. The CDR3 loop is CASNRGGNEQFF. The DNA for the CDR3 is TGTGCCAGCAACAGGGGTGGCAATGAGCAGTTCTTC.

The CDR3 DNA reads TGTGCCAGTAGTCGCGGTTCTGCAACTAATGAAAAACTGTTTTTT. Protein: CASSRGSATNEKLFF. V gene TRBV19 combines with J gene TRBJ1-4; D call uncertain. Per the germline V gene, CDR1 is LNHDA and CDR2 is SQIVND (reference sequence). CDR3 length: 15 residues. Trimming pared 5 bases from V and 0 bases from J, leaving 10 bases between.